This T cell receptor (beta chain) was identified during a study of OX40 agonist ivuxolimab in advanced cancers. On the study more broadly: Given to patients was ivuxolimab, an agonistic anti-OX40 (CD134) antibody.

Germline CDR1 MDHEN, CDR2 SYDVKM. After removal of 6 bases from V and 8 bases from J, the junction contained 5 bases not matched to a gene. There are 13 residues in the CDR3. The study's findings and limits: Mean expanded clone counts were higher in CD8+ than CD4+ T cells. Clonal expansion was among the lowest in partial responders at 0.1-3.0 mg/kg, especially CD8+.

Notes on this clone: Its antigen is unknown.

Profiled with immunoSEQ multiplex PCR; TCRdb holds only in-frame clones, not every one. The table includes about 70,000 clones, roughly 80% detected once. The clonotype was recovered from an adult with an advanced solid tumor such as melanoma, head and neck, liver or kidney cancer. Sample: CD4+ or CD8+ T cells sorted from blood, taken in a trial of the OX40 agonist ivuxolimab. The chain employs TRBV28 and TRBJ1-1, with 11 bases lining up with TRBD1. The CDR3 here is CASRVRDRGEAFF. As DNA, the CDR3 is TGTGCCAGCAGGGTCCGGGACAGGGGGGAAGCTTTCTTT. The full variable domain, with the rest looked up from reference TRBV28 and TRBJ1-1, is DVKVTQSSRYLVKRTGEKVFLECVQDMDHENMFWYRQDPGLGLRLIYFSYDVKMKEKGDIPEGYSVSREKKERFSLILESASTNQTSMYLCASRVRDRGEAFFGQGTRLTVV.